The T cell receptor (beta chain) described here comes from a study of cytomegalovirus exposure and HLA in healthy donors. Broader study findings: Apart from CMV serostatus, no immune exposure information was available. Researchers reportedly found TCR beta sequences accurately predicted most subjects' HLA-A and HLA-B alleles.

This clone was seen only a few times. Its specificity is not known. Looked up from germline, CDR1 is PRHDT and CDR2 is FYEKMQ (reference sequence). The CDR3 covers 14 residues. V lost 3 bases and J 5 bases, leaving 10 bases between the germline ends. The PCR used 60 Vbeta and 13 Jbeta primers. Authors' processing steps: Around 83 million unique TCR beta chains, roughly 10 million shared, were counted in a later analysis. The method was immunoSEQ multiplex PCR; TCRdb's version includes in-frame clones alone and lacks a portion of them. That table gives V, J and clone size, and the DNA gave D and trimming. The table lists 180,000 or so clones, 9.5% of them singletons.

The rearrangement uses TRBV13 and TRBJ1-4; tentative D call: TRBD1 (6 bases). Sequencing input: PBMCs. This clonotype was sampled from a woman in her thirties in good health and CMV-seropositive. CDR3 bases: TGTGCCAGCAGCTTCGGACAGCAGAATGAAAAACTGTTTTTT. Its translation is CASSFGQQNEKLFF.